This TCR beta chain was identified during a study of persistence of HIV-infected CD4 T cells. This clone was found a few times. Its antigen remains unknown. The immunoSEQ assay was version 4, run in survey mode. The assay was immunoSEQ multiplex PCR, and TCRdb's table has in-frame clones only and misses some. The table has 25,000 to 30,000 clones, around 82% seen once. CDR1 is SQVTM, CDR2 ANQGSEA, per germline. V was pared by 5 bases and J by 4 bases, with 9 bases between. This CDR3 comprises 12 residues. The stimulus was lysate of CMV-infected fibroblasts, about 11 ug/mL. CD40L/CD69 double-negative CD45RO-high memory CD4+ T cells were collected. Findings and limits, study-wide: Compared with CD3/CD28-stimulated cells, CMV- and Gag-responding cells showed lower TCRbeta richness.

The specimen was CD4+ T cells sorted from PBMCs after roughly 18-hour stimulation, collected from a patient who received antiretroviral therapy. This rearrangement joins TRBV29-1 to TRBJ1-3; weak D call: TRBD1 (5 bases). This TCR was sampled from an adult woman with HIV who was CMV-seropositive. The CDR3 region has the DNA TGCAGCGTTCAAGCAGGGGGAAACACCATATATTTT. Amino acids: CSVQAGGNTIYF.